These 22 T cell receptor beta chains originate from one sample sequenced in a study of cytomegalovirus exposure and HLA in healthy donors. The PCR made use of 60 Vbeta and 13 Jbeta primers. Using immunoSEQ multiplex PCR, the repertoire was profiled, and TCRdb retains in-frame clones only, with some absent. Its clone listing holds about 74,000 clones. The specimen sequenced was PBMCs. These receptors were obtained from a female donor in good health and CMV-seropositive.

The genes are TRBV6-5 and TRBJ2-7; 9 bases agree with TRBD2. This CDR3 has 15 amino acids. Unmatched junction bases numbered 6, after V lost 2 bases and J lost 4 bases. Per germline, CDR1 MNHEY and CDR2 SVGAGI. DNA for the CDR3: TGTGCCAGCAGTTACGGTAGCGGGGGAGGTTACGAGCAGTACTTC. This encodes CASSYGSGGGYEQYF.

The gene calls are TRBV27 and TRBJ1-1; 7 bases line up with TRBD1. The germline gives CDR1 MNHEY, CDR2 SMNVEV (reference sequence). The CDR3 has 17 residues. With V trimmed by 7 bases and J by 4 bases, 18 bases remained unmatched. The CDR3 region is CASTYATGGGRGTEAFF. CDR3 nucleotide sequence: TGTGCCAGCACCTACGCGACCGGAGGGGGCCGGGGCACTGAAGCTTTCTTT.

This sequence joins TRBV5-1 and TRBJ1-4, with unresolved D. The ends were cut back, 4 bases at V and 3 bases at J, with 13 bases in the middle. The CDR3 loop spans 15 amino acids. Germline CDR1 is SGHRS and CDR2 is YFSETQ. The CDR3 protein is CASSIRPEANEKLFF. The CDR3 DNA sequence: TGCGCCAGCAGCATCCGGCCCGAGGCTAATGAAAAACTGTTTTTT.

The V call is TRBV9, the J call TRBJ2-3, with 8 bases aligning to TRBD2. Per the germline V gene, CDR1 is SGDLS and CDR2 is YYNGEE. Trimming cost V 5 bases and J 6 bases; bases outside gene matches: 5. The CDR3 consists of 13 residues. The CDR3 DNA reads TGTGCCAGCAGTAGCGGGGCTGGGGATACGCAGTATTTT. Translated, it gives CASSSGAGDTQYF.

The V and J genes are TRBV28 and TRBJ1-3, with TRBD1 as a possible D gene (6 bases). The V and J ends lost 3 bases and 2 bases respectively, with 14 bases between them. Germline lookup yields CDR1 MDHEN and CDR2 SYDVKM. The CDR3 length is 16 residues. CDR3 residues: CASSFRGGRTGNTIYF. The CDR3 bases are TGTGCCAGCAGTTTCCGCGGGGGGCGAACTGGAAACACCATATATTTT. Full variable domain (remainder filled in from reference TRBV28 and TRBJ1-3): DVKVTQSSRYLVKRTGEKVFLECVQDMDHENMFWYRQDPGLGLRLIYFSYDVKMKEKGDIPEGYSVSREKKERFSLILESASTNQTSMYLCASSFRGGRTGNTIYFGEGSWLTVV.

The J gene is TRBJ1-2, the V gene TRBV29-1, with 10 positions matching TRBD1. V was pared by 6 bases and J by 8 bases, with 9 bases of the junction left unmatched. The CDR3 has 13 residues. Germline CDR1 reads SQVTM; CDR2 reads ANQGSEA. The CDR3 coding sequence is TGCAGCGTCCCTGACAGGGGGCGTAGAGGCTACACCTTC. Its translation: CSVPDRGRRGYTF.

The rearrangement links TRBV29-1 to TRBJ2-7; 7 nucleotides agree with TRBD2. The CDR3 contains 15 residues. Germline values: CDR1 SQVTM, CDR2 ANQGSEA. Germline trimming cut 2 bases from V and 3 bases from J; bases unmatched to any gene: 10. The CDR3 bases are TGCAGCGTTGAATTTGGAGGGGCTAGCGGCTACGAGCAGTACTTC. Encoded protein: CSVEFGGASGYEQYF.

This chain uses TRBV7-3 with TRBJ2-3; 7 bases are a match to TRBD2. Looked up from germline, CDR1 is SGHTA and CDR2 is FQGTGA. This CDR3 region has 14 residues. After removal of 7 bases from V and 5 bases from J, the junction contained 9 bases not matched to a gene. The CDR3 region has the DNA TGTGCCAGCACCAGAAAGCGGGGCGTAGATACGCAGTATTTT. Amino acids: CASTRKRGVDTQYF. Full variable domain (missing parts from reference TRBV7-3 and TRBJ2-3): GAGVSQTPSNKVTEKGKYVELRCDPISGHTALYWYRQSLGQGPEFLIYFQGTGAADDSGLPNDRFFAVRPEGSVSTLKIQRTERGDSAVYLCASTRKRGVDTQYFGPGTRLTVL.

The chain combines TRBV10-1 with TRBJ1-1; TRBD1 agrees at 7 bases. Per the germline V gene, CDR1 is WNHNN and CDR2 is SYGVQD (reference sequence). The CDR3 runs 15 residues. Trimming at V came to 11 bases and at J to 3 bases, leaving 15 bases not matched to a gene. The CDR3 region has the DNA TGCGCCGCCAACCGTCGGGACAGTTGGGACACTGAAGCTTTCTTT. It translates to CAANRRDSWDTEAFF.

The chain carries TRBV6-1 and TRBJ2-7; 8 nucleotides line up with TRBD1. The germline V gene has CDR1 MNHNS and CDR2 SASEGT. The CDR3 extends over 15 amino acids. V lost 4 bases and J lost 2; bases outside the gene matches: 7. This chain's CDR3 is CASSVDGQGPYEQYF. The CDR3 DNA reads TGTGCCAGCAGTGTAGACGGACAGGGCCCCTACGAGCAGTACTTC.

The chain has TRBV28 and TRBJ2-5, with D possibly TRBD2 on 7 matching bases. Germline assignment: CDR1 MDHEN and CDR2 SYDVKM. The CDR3 consists of 15 residues. Deletions cut 7 bases from V and 4 bases from J, with 19 bases between. Here the CDR3 reads CASKVGGGGVETQYF. CDR3 nucleotides: TGTGCCAGCAAGGTGGGGGGAGGGGGGGTAGAGACCCAGTACTTC.

This chain links TRBV6-1 with TRBJ1-2; D remains unclear. V shed 4 bases and J shed 4 bases, with 25 bases lying between them. CDR1 is MNHNS, CDR2 SASEGT, per germline. The CDR3 length is 18 residues. CDR3 bases: TGTGCCAGCAGTGGATTGGGAGGGCGCACACCCCGGGGCTATGGCTACACCTTC. It is translated as CASSGLGGRTPRGYGYTF.

This rearrangement joins TRBV4-3 to TRBJ1-2; D gene ambiguous. Germline CDR1 and CDR2: LGHNA and YSLEER. Trimming cost V 0 bases and J 5 bases, with 16 bases left between them. This CDR3 spans 16 amino acids. As DNA, the CDR3 is TGCGCCAGCAGCCAAGATCAGGTGAACCTCCTTTATGGCTACACCTTC. Residues: CASSQDQVNLLYGYTF.

The chain joins TRBV4-1 to TRBJ2-7; 10 bases are shared with TRBD1. The germline V gene encodes CDR1 MGHRA and CDR2 YSYEKL. CDR3 length: 13 residues. Germline trimming cut 8 bases from V and 0 bases from J; bases unmatched to any gene: 1. The CDR3, as DNA: TGCGCCAGCGGACAGGGGGGCTCCTACGAGCAGTACTTC. Its translation is CASGQGGSYEQYF.

The chain has TRBV5-4 and TRBJ1-6; maybe TRBD1 (5 bases). This CDR3 has 15 residues. The V end was cut by 4 bases, the J end by 7 bases, with 15 bases between. Looked up from germline, CDR1 is SGHNT and CDR2 is YYREEE (reference sequence). The CDR3 protein is CASSGGGLTNSPLHF. CDR3 coding DNA: TGTGCCAGCAGCGGGGGGGGACTTACCAATTCACCCCTCCACTTT.

The gene calls are TRBV9 and TRBJ1-4, with 7 bases aligning to TRBD1. Germline V gives CDR1 SGDLS, CDR2 YYNGEE. The CDR3 consists of 15 residues. The V segment lost 2 bases and the J segment 3 bases; nucleotides outside the gene matches: 4. The CDR3 is CASSVSRGANEKLFF. In nucleotides, the CDR3 is TGTGCCAGCAGCGTGTCCAGGGGGGCTAATGAAAAACTGTTTTTT.

The gene calls are TRBV6-5 and TRBJ2-1, with 8 bases aligning to TRBD1. Germline-derived CDR1 and CDR2 are MNHEY and SVGAGI. The ends lost 1 base at V and 6 bases at J; junction bases unmatched: 8. The CDR3 loop spans 16 amino acids. The CDR3 DNA sequence: TGTGCCAGCAGTTACTTAGGACAGGGTCAGGGCAATGAGCAGTTCTTC. Translated: CASSYLGQGQGNEQFF.

J is TRBJ1-1 and V is TRBV19; TRBD1 matches at 7 bases. Losses at the gene ends were 6 bases for V and 1 base for J; bases not matched to a gene: 5. The germline CDR1 and CDR2 sequences are LNHDA and SQIVND (reference sequence). The CDR3 is 14 amino acids. The CDR3 coding sequence is TGTGCCAGTAGCAACGACAGGGAGAACACTGAAGCTTTCTTT. Its protein is CASSNDRENTEAFF. The full variable domain, rest sourced from reference TRBV19 and TRBJ1-1, is DGGITQSPKYLFRKEGQNVTLSCEQNLNHDAMYWYRQDPGQGLRLIYYSQIVNDFQKGDIAEGYSVSREKKESFPLTVTSAQKNPTAFYLCASSNDRENTEAFFGQGTRLTVV.

The chain has TRBV5-5 and TRBJ1-2, with a possible D match to TRBD1 (6 bases). This CDR3 is 13 amino acids long. Trimming left V 2 bases short and J 2 bases short, with 7 bases between. Germline CDR1 is SGHKS and CDR2 is YYEKEE (reference sequence). CDR3 nucleotide sequence: TGTGCCAGCAGCTTAGGGGGAAACTATGGCTACACCTTC. Translated, it gives CASSLGGNYGYTF.

A word on this clone: The identical CDR3 is also encoded by other nucleotide sequences in the sample. CDR3 nucleotides: TGTGCCAGCAGACCAAGCGGGAGGGACAATGAGCAGTTCTTC. Translation: CASRPSGRDNEQFF. The V call is TRBV7-9, the J call TRBJ2-1, with 10 bases fitting TRBD2. The CDR3 is 14 residues long. The ends lost 6 bases at V and 5 bases at J; junction bases unmatched: 4. The V gene's germline CDR1 is SEHNR and CDR2 FQNEAQ (reference sequence).

V and J are TRBV19 and TRBJ2-7; perhaps TRBD2 as D (6 bases). CDR1 is LNHDA and CDR2 is SQIVND in the germline V gene (reference sequence). The CDR3 is 14 residues long. The V end lost 3 bases, the J end lost 3 bases, and 12 bases lay between the germline ends. The CDR3 here is CASSIERLGYEQYF. In DNA, the CDR3 is TGTGCCAGTAGTATTGAAAGACTAGGCTACGAGCAGTACTTC.

J is TRBJ1-1 and V is TRBV18; TRBD1 is a possible D gene (6 bases). The CDR3 has 17 residues. Germline lookup yields CDR1 KGHSH and CDR2 LQKENI. Trimming left V 0 bases short and J 3 bases short, with 17 bases between. The CDR3 bases are TGTGCCAGCTCACCACCGAGGATGGGGGCCCGGGACACTGAAGCTTTCTTT. Amino acids: CASSPPRMGARDTEAFF.